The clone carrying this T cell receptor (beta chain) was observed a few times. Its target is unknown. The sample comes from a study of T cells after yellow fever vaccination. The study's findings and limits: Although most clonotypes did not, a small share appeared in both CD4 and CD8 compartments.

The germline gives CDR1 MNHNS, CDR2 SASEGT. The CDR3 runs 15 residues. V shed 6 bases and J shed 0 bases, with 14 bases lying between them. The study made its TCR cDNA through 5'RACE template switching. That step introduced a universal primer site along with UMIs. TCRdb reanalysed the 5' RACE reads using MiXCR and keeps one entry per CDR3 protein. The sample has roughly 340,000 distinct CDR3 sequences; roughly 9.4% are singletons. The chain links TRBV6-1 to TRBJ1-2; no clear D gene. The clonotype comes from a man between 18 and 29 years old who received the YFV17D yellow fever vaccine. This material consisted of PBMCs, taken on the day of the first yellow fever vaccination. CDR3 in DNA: TGTGCCAGCAGACCGCGCTCGACAACTAACTATGGCTACACCTTC. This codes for CASRPRSTTNYGYTF.